This T cell receptor (beta chain) was identified during a study of T cell responses to AZD1222 COVID-19 vaccine (dated by TCRdb to 2020 to 2022). At the level of the whole study: TCR sequencing was performed for 230 to 250 trial participants, of whom around 200 were given two doses of AZD1222 and some 25 were given two doses of MenACWY control vaccine. Trial participants were enrolled by age into 18-55, 56-69 and 70-plus year subgroups, with about 150, 28 and 57 TCR-sequenced participants respectively. The full study reports these points: Because no samples from the day 14 peak response were available, repertoires could be characterized only after the peak T cell response. Participants were mostly white British, with more females than males. The authors suggested clonal diversity may have been underestimated. Reportedly, almost half of the unique spike-specific TCRs recognized epitopes lying outside the regions that are mutated in the B.1.351 and B.1.1.7 variants. In the small 56-69-year group, the increase in depth fell short of significance, most likely because of low power. After two AZD1222 doses, both the breadth and the depth of spike-specific TCRs were significantly higher than at day 0 and than in MenACWY recipients. Only a handful of AZD1222 recipients were SARS-CoV-2 seropositive at baseline, limiting conclusions about previously exposed vaccinees. The vaccine-associated CD4 TCRs covered the entire spike protein, and the dominant responses fell in regions 160-218 and 743-854.

V is cut by 0 bases and J by 4 bases, and the space between the germline ends is 7 bases. The CDR3 contains 14 residues, cysteine and phenylalanine counted. The only DNA kept is the CDR3, 42 bases in frame from the first base. CDR1 and CDR2, looked up from the germline V gene, are SGHAT and FQNNGV. For this clone: The antigen it recognizes is unknown. There are no base qualities to consult, and no much larger clone falls within one base.

The time point label for this specimen denotes: about 28 days (+/-7) after the second vaccine dose. The label giving this sample's treatment or condition can be read as: meningococcal conjugate vaccine given as trial control. The vaccinee samples were drawn from two UK trials, COV001 and COV002, one of which was a single-blind randomized controlled phase 2/3 trial testing AZD1222 (ChAdOx1 nCoV-19) in healthy adults. For TCRbeta chain sequencing, PBMC samples from trial participants were taken at day 0 and at day 28 after the second dose. The CDR3 regions of human TCRbeta chains were analyzed by immunosequencing. In the paper's pipeline: TCRs in the repertoires were compared against a reference library of SARS-CoV-2-specific TCRs that had been generated with the MIRA antigen-specificity platform. Breadth meant the fraction of unique TCRs that were SARS-CoV-2-associated, whereas depth meant the fraction of total T cells that were SARS-CoV-2-associated. Each spike-specific TCR was assigned to its reactive spike region and to a CD4 or CD8 class using the MIRA data. Log10-transformed breadth and depth values were compared by one-way ANOVA with Sidak's multiple comparisons tests. TCRdb's version of the immuneACCESS table is confined to in-frame rearrangements and falls short of the full clone set. An unresolved V gene accounts for under half of the shortfall where checked; the remainder is of unknown origin. The DNA was the basis for D and trimming; V, J and clone size are from that table. For this sample there are about 75,000 clones; roughly 88% appear just once. About a tenth of the sample comes from the top ten.

This clonotype was obtained from an adult who received the MenACWY meningococcal vaccine as a control. Sequencing used peripheral blood, obtained 28 days after the second dose of the MenACWY control vaccine. This receptor chain uses TRBV11-2 and TRBJ1-5, with TRBD1 as a weak D call on 5 bases. The base sequence is TGTGCCAGCAGCTTAGAATCAGGGAATCAGCCCCAGCATTTT. It codes for CASSLESGNQPQHF.